These 9 T cell receptor beta chains originate from one sample sequenced in a study of CD8 T cells in Susac syndrome. Reverse transcription of 0.5 to 1 ug RNA was carried out with random hexamers. In TCRdb, the immunoSEQ multiplex PCR reads were re-called with MiXCR into one record per CDR3 protein. The sample has about 300,000 distinct CDR3 sequences; 65% to 90% are singletons. The sequenced sample was CD8+ T cells from PBMCs. All receptors derive from a human donor with multiple sclerosis.

The chain joins TRBV7-3 to TRBJ2-6; 7 bases align to TRBD1. V was clipped by 2 bases and J by 4 bases; unmatched bases: 5. The germline V gene has CDR1 SGHTA and CDR2 FQGTGA. This CDR3 is built from 16 residues. The DNA of the CDR3 is TGTGCCAGCAGCTTACCGACAGGGCTGGGGGCCAACGTCCTGACTTTC. Amino acids: CASSLPTGLGANVLTF.

Concerning this clonotype: An end of the junction does not agree with germline; a read error may underlie this. V gene TRBV11-2 combines with J gene TRBJ2-5; D remains ambiguous. Germline CDR1 and CDR2: SGHAT and FQNNGV. The CDR3 sequence is 16 residues long. This CDR3 is CASSLVSTVTRESQYF. The CDR3 DNA reads as TGTGCCAGCAGCCTAGTGTCCACAGTCACAAGAGAGTCCCAGTACTTC.

This chain uses TRBV2 with TRBJ2-1; TRBD2 aligns across 8 bases. The CDR3 sequence is 13 residues long. Trimming took 7 bases from V and 8 from J; bases not matched to a gene: 7. Germline V gene lookup returns CDR1 SNHLY and CDR2 FYNNEI. CDR3 DNA sequence: TGTGCCAGCACCCCGGGACTAGTCCATGAGCAGTTCTTC. It encodes CASTPGLVHEQFF.

This clonotype has just a few counts. J is TRBJ2-7 and V is TRBV28; D is perhaps TRBD1 (6 bases). Trimming took off 7 bases at V and 2 bases at J, with 24 bases between the two ends. The CDR3 sequence is 17 residues long. Germline V gene data show CDR1 as MDHEN and CDR2 as SYDVKM. The CDR3 bases are TGTGCCAGCATCGGCCCCTTGGACAGTAACCCAACCTACGAGCAGTACTTC. Protein sequence: CASIGPLDSNPTYEQYF.

The V and J genes are TRBV4-3 and TRBJ2-7; 7 bases are a match to TRBD1. The V and J ends lost 0 bases and 3 bases, in that order; junction bases with no gene match: 8. The V gene's germline CDR1 is LGHNA and CDR2 YSLEER. The CDR3 runs 16 residues. CDR3 nucleotide sequence: TGCGCCAGCAGCCAAGATCCGCGGACAGGAGGCTACGAGCAGTACTTC. Protein: CASSQDPRTGGYEQYF.

In its sample, this clonotype was seen once. This chain links TRBV19 with TRBJ1-1; no reliable D call. The V end lost 1 base, the J end lost 5 bases, and 11 bases lay between the germline ends. CDR3 size: 14 residues. Germline loops: CDR1 LNHDA, CDR2 SQIVND (reference sequence). The CDR3 coding sequence is TGTGCCAGTAGTATAGTTCCCGACGGAACTGAAGCTTTCTTT. Translated: CASSIVPDGTEAFF. Supplemented by reference TRBV19 and TRBJ1-1, the full variable domain reads DGGITQSPKYLFRKEGQNVTLSCEQNLNHDAMYWYRQDPGQGLRLIYYSQIVNDFQKGDIAEGYSVSREKKESFPLTVTSAQKNPTAFYLCASSIVPDGTEAFFGQGTRLTVV.

This clonotype showed up just once. This rearrangement joins TRBV7-9 to TRBJ2-2; TRBD1 agrees at 9 bases. The V gene end was trimmed by 5 bases and the J gene end by 6 bases; junction bases not matched to a gene: 4. The CDR3 consists of 14 residues. Germline values: CDR1 SEHNR, CDR2 FQNEAQ (reference sequence). CDR3 residues: CASSPWDRAGELFF. DNA for the CDR3: TGTGCCAGCAGCCCTTGGGACAGGGCCGGGGAGCTGTTTTTT.

The rearrangement uses TRBV29-1 and TRBJ2-7, with 12 positions matching TRBD2. With V trimmed by 1 base and J by 4 bases, 2 bases remained unmatched. This CDR3 is built from 14 residues. Germline assignment: CDR1 SQVTM and CDR2 ANQGSEA. CDR3 in amino acids: CSVEGLAGVYEQYF. CDR3 DNA: TGCAGCGTTGAAGGACTAGCGGGAGTTTACGAGCAGTACTTC.

This sequence joins TRBV4-1 and TRBJ1-4; 10 positions match TRBD1. J gave up 8 bases and V 2 bases, and 8 bases lay outside the gene matches. CDR1 is MGHRA, CDR2 YSYEKL, per germline. The CDR3 length is 16 residues. CDR3 sequence (DNA): TGCGCCAGCAGCCAACGGGACAGGGGTATTTTGGAAAAACTGTTTTTT. This codes for CASSQRDRGILEKLFF.